This T cell receptor (beta chain) was observed in a study of blood T cells in healthy people across ages. Study-level results: The recorded TCR beta diversity per million T cells decreased in a roughly linear manner with age.

After removal of 1 base from V and 0 bases from J, the junction contained 7 bases not matched to a gene. The CDR3 is made up of 18 amino acids. Germline V gene lookup returns CDR1 MGHRA and CDR2 YSYEKL. A second PCR of 7 to 11 cycles used a sample-barcoded 5' primer and a J-beta primer mix. In TCRdb, the 5' RACE reads were re-called with MiXCR into one record per CDR3 protein. The sample holds fewer than 950,000 distinct CDR3 sequences; 53% are singletons and the top ten take roughly 40%. Comment on this clonotype: Its matching antigen is unknown.

Sequencing input: blood. The chain couples TRBV4-1 to TRBJ2-1; 9 bases are shared with TRBD2. The TCR comes from a man older than 75 in good health. The CDR3 sequence: CASSQVDMGLASYNEQFF. In DNA form, the CDR3 reads TGCGCCAGCAGCCAAGTGGATATGGGACTAGCCTCCTACAATGAGCAGTTCTTC.